Included here is one TCR beta chain sequence, with context. The antigen is not known. Germline-derived CDR1 and CDR2 are MNHNY and SVGAGI (reference sequence). This CDR3 comprises 15 residues. Trimming at V came to 5 bases and at J to 6 bases, leaving 7 bases not matched to a gene. The source of the sample is a study of cytomegalovirus exposure and HLA in healthy donors. The study, taken as a whole, reports: Among CMV-associated TCR beta chains, most appeared HLA-restricted in a later analysis. The study put 150 or so TCR beta chains on its list as cytomegalovirus-associated. Follow-up analysis found HLA locus-dependent TCR association rates, highest for DRB1 and lowest for HLA-C.

13 Jbeta primers and 60 Vbeta primers were used for the PCR. Profiled with immunoSEQ multiplex PCR; TCRdb holds only in-frame clones, not every one. The sample has 150,000 to 160,000 clones; 75% to 85% are singletons. The receptor's source is a man aged 25 to 45 in good health and CMV-seropositive. Sequenced material: PBMCs. The chain combines TRBV6-6 with TRBJ1-6; 7 bases are a match to TRBD1. CDR3 residues: CASSVQGSSNSPLHF. The CDR3 DNA is TGTGCCAGCAGTGTACAGGGGAGTTCTAATTCACCCCTCCACTTT.